The source of this T cell receptor (beta chain) is a study of blood T cell repertoires in COVID-19. Whole-study context: T cells, B-cell-depleted T cells, or PBMCs provided the cDNA or gDNA that served as material.

Authors' methods: Reference gene primer amplification yielded estimated nucleated cell counts. Generated by immunoSEQ multiplex PCR, the TCRdb table keeps only in-frame clones and is missing some. V, J and clone size were drawn from that table, and D and trimming were deduced from the DNA. The top ten hold 8.5% of the sample, which has approximately 70,000 clones, approximately 90% seen once. Germline values: CDR1 SGDLS, CDR2 YYNGEE. The length of the CDR3 is 15 residues. V was pared by 3 bases and J by 2 bases, with 5 bases of the junction left unmatched. The rearrangement joins TRBV9 to TRBJ2-7, with TRBD2 matching 10 bases. The sample consisted of peripheral blood. The receptor's source is a human donor in a cohort sampled during active COVID-19. The chain's CDR3 is CASSASSGGAYEQYF. The CDR3, as DNA: TGTGCCAGCAGCGCCTCTAGCGGGGGAGCCTACGAGCAGTACTTC.